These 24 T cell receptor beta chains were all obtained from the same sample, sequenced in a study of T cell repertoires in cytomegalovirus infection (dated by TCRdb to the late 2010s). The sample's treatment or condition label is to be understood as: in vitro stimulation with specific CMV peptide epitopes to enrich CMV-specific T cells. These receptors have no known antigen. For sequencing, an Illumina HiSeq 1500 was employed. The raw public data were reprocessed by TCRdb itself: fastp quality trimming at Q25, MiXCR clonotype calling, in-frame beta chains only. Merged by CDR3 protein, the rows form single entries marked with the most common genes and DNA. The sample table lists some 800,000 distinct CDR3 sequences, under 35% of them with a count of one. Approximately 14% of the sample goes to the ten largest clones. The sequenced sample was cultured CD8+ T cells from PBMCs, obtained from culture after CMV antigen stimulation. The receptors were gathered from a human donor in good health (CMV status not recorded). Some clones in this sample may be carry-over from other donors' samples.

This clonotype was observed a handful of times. CDR3 bases: TGTGCCAGCAGCTTAGAGGCGGGGTGGAATAACTATGGCTACACCTTC. This codes for CASSLEAGWNNYGYTF. V gene TRBV7-8 combines with J gene TRBJ1-2; D unresolved. Germline V gene data show CDR1 as SGHVS and CDR2 as FQNEAQ. This CDR3 spans 16 amino acids. Trimming removed 1 base from V and 1 base from J, with 13 bases in between.

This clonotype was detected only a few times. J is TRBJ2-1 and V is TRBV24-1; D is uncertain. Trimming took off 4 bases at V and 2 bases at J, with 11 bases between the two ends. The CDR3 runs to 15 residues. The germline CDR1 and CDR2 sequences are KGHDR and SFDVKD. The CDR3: CATSDSDTTYNEQFF. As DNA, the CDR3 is TGTGCCACCAGTGACTCTGACACGACCTACAATGAGCAGTTCTTC.

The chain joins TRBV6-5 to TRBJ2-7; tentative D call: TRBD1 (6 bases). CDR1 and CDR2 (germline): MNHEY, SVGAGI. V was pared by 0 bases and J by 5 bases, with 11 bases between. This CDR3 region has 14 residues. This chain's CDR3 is CASSYSRTGHEQYF. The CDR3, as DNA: TGTGCCAGCAGTTACTCGCGAACAGGGCACGAGCAGTACTTC.

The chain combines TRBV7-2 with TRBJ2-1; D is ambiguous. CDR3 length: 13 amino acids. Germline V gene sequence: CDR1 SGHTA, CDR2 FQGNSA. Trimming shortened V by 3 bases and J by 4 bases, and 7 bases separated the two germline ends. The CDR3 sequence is CASSFIEYNEQFF. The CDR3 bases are TGTGCCAGCAGCTTTATCGAATACAATGAGCAGTTCTTC.

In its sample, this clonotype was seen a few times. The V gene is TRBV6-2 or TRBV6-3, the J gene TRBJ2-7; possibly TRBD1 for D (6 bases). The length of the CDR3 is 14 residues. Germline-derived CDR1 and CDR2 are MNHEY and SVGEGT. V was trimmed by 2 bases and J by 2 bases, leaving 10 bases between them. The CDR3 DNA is TGTGCCAGCAGTTACCGGGACAAGACCTACGAGCAGTACTTC. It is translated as CASSYRDKTYEQYF.

CDR3 amino acids: CASKAAYGYTF. DNA of the CDR3: TGTGCCAGTAAGGCAGCCTATGGCTACACCTTC. This rearrangement joins TRBV19 to TRBJ1-2; D remains ambiguous. V was clipped by 7 bases and J by 4 bases, with 7 bases between them. Germline V CDR1 and CDR2: LNHDA, SQIVND (reference sequence). The CDR3 spans 11 residues.

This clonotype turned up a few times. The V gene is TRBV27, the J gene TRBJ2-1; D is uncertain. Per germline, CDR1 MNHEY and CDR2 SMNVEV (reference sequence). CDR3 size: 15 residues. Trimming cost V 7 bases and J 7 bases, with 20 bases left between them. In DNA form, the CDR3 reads TGTGCCAGCAAAGGATTGCTAGTTTCATGGAATGAGCAGTTCTTC. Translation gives CASKGLLVSWNEQFF.

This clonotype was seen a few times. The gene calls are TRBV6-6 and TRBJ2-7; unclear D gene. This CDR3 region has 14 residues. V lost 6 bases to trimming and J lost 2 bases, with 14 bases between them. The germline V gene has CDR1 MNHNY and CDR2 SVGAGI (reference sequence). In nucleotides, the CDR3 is TGTGCCAGCAGCCTTCAGCCCAAAGCCTACGAGCAGTACTTC. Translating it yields CASSLQPKAYEQYF.

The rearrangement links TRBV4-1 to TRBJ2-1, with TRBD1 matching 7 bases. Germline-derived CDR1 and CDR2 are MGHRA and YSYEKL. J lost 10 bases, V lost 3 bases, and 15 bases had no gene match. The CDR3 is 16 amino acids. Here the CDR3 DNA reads TGCGCCAGCAGCCAGGGACAGCGCAATGTCAGGGGGGAGCAGTTCTTC. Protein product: CASSQGQRNVRGEQFF.

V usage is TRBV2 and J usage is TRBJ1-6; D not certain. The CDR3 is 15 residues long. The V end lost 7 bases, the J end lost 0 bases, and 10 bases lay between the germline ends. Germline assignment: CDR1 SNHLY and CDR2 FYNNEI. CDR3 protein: CASKDIGSYNSPLHF. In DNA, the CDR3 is TGTGCCAGCAAAGATATAGGCTCCTATAATTCACCCCTCCACTTT.

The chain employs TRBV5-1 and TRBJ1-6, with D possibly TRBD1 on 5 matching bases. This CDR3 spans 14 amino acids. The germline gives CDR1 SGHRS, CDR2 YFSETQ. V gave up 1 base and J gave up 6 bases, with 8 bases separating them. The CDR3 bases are TGCGCCAGCAGCTTGAGGACACTTAATTCACCCCTCCACTTT. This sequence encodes CASSLRTLNSPLHF.

This CDR3 reads CASGPGVVRANEQFF. CDR3 nucleotides: TGTGCTAGTGGTCCCGGGGTAGTCCGGGCCAATGAGCAGTTCTTC. V and J are TRBV12-5 and TRBJ2-1; a possible D gene is TRBD2 (5 bases). The CDR3 runs 15 residues. Germline CDR1 is LGHNT and CDR2 is FRNRAP. The germline V and J ends were trimmed by 5 bases and 6 bases, with 17 bases remaining between them.

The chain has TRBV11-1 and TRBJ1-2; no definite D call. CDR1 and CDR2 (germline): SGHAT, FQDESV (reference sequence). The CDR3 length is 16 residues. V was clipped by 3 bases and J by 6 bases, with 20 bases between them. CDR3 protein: CASSFSSGSYVDGYTF. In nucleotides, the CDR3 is TGTGCCAGCAGCTTTTCGTCGGGGTCCTATGTGGATGGCTACACCTTC.

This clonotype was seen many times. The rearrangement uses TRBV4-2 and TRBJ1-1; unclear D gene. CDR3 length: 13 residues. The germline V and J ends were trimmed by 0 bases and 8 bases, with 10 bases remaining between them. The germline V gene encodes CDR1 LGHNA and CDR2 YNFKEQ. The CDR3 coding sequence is TGTGCCAGCAGCCAAGACCGTGGCAGGGAAGCTTTCTTT. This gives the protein CASSQDRGREAFF.

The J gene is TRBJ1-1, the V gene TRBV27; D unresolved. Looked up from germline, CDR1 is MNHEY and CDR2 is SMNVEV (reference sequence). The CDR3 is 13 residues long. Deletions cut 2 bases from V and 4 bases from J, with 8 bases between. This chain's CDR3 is CASSLMRGTEAFF. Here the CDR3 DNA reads TGTGCCAGCAGTTTAATGCGAGGCACTGAAGCTTTCTTT.

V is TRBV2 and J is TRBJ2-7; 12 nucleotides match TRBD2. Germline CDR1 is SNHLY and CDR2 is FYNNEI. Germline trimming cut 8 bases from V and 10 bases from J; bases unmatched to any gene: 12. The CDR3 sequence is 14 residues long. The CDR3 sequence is CASPLSTSGGRQYV. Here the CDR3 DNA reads TGTGCCAGCCCTCTCTCGACTAGCGGGGGCCGCCAGTACGTC.

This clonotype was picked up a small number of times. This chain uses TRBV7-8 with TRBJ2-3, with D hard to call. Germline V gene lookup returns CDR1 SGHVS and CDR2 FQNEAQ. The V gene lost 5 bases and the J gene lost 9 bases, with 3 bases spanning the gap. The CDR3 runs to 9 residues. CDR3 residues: CASSPTQYF. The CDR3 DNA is TGTGCCAGCAGCCCGACGCAGTATTTT. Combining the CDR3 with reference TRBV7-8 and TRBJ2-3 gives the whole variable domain GAGVSQSPRYKVAKRGQDVALRCDPISGHVSLFWYQQALGQGPEFLTYFQNEAQLDKSGLPSDRFFAERPEGSVSTLKIQRTQQEDSAVYLCASSPTQYFGPGTRLTVL.

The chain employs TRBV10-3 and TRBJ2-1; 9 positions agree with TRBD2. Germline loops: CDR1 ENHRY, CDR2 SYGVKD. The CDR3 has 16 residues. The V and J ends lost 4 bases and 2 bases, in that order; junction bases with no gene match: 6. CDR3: CAISASSGGTYNEQFF. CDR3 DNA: TGTGCCATCAGTGCTTCCAGCGGGGGGACCTACAATGAGCAGTTCTTC.

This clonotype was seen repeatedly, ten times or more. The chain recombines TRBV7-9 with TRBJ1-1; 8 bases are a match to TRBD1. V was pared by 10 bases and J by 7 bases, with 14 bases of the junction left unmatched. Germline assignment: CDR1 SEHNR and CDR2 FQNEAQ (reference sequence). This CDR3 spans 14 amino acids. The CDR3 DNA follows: TGTGCCACCACCGCAGGGGGCCAAAGTAGTGAAGCTTTCTTT. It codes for CATTAGGQSSEAFF.

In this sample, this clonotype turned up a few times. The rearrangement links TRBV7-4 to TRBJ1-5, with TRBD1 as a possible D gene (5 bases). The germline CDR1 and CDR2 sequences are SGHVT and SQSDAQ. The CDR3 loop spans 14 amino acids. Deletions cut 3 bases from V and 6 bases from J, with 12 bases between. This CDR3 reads CASSFGGLVQPQHF. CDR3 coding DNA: TGTGCCAGCAGCTTTGGGGGTTTGGTTCAGCCCCAGCATTTT. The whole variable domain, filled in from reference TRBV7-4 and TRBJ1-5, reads GAGVSQSPRYKVAKRGRDVALRCDSISGHVTLYWYRQTLGQGSEVLTYSQSDAQRDKSGRPSGRFSAERPERSVSTLKIQRTEQGDSAVYLCASSFGGLVQPQHFGDGTRLSIL.

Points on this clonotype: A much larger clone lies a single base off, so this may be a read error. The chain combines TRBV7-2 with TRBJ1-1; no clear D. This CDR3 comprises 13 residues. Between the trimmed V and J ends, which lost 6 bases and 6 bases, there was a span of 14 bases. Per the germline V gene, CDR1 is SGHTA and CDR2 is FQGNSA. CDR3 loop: CASRFARKAEAFF. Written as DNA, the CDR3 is TGTGCCAGCAGATTCGCGAGGAAGGCTGAAGCTTTCTTT.

CDR3 in DNA: TGTGCCAGCGCCGGGGTTACAGGCTTGCGAAAAAACATTCAGTACTTC. Amino acid sequence: CASAGVTGLRKNIQYF. V and J are TRBV6-6 and TRBJ2-4; D possibly matches TRBD1 or TRBD2 (5 bases each). The V end lost 8 bases, the J end lost 4 bases, and 21 bases lay between the germline ends. Germline loops: CDR1 MNHNY, CDR2 SVGAGI (reference sequence). The CDR3 covers 16 residues.

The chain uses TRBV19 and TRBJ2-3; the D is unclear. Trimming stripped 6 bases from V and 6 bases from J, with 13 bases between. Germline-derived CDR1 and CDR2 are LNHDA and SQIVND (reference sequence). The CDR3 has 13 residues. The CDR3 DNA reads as TGTGCCAGTAGCTCTAGGCACTGGGATACGCAGTATTTT. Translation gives CASSSRHWDTQYF.

Here the CDR3 reads CASSPKWGETQYF. The DNA of the CDR3 is TGTGCCAGCAGTCCGAAATGGGGAGAGACCCAGTACTTC. The chain links TRBV12-3 or TRBV12-4 to TRBJ2-5; D is undetermined. With 5 bases removed from V and 4 bases from J, the gap between germline ends came to 11 bases. There are 13 residues in the CDR3.